Listed below are T cell receptor beta chains from one sample, sequenced in a study of blood T cell repertoires in COVID-19. Assay: immunoSEQ multiplex PCR; the TCRdb copy retains only in-frame clones and omits some. Seen here are about 210,000 clones, around 90% observed once, and the top ten hold under 13%. Sequences were obtained from PBMCs or T cells enriched from blood (not recorded which). Every receptor here comes from a man aged 18 to 35 with acute COVID-19. Both conserved end residues are part of each CDR3. The D gene is left open where the match is weak. Clone size is given for some rows only: seen once, a few or many times, or a class if the clone is expanded.

>TRBD2|TRBV6-4|TRBJ2-2|few
TGTGCCAGCACCAAAGAAGCGGGAGACACCGGGGAGCTGTTTTTT
CASTKEAGDTGELFF
>TRBD2|TRBV5-1|TRBJ2-7|NA
TGCGCCAGCAGCTTGACGGCGGGGGCCTACGAGCAGTACTTC
CASSLTAGAYEQYF
>TRBD1|TRBV28|TRBJ1-2|NA
TGTGCCAGCACTGTGGACAGGAGAAACTATGGCTACACCTTC
CASTVDRRNYGYTF
>NA|TRBV9|TRBJ2-2|NA
TGTGCCAGCAGCGTAGATTCAGGGGCCGGGGAGCTGTTTTTT
CASSVDSGAGELFF
>NA|TRBV11-2|TRBJ1-2|NA
TGTGCCAGCAGCTTAGATGGCATAACTAACTATGGCTACACCTTC
CASSLDGITNYGYTF
>NA|TRBV5-4|TRBJ1-2|NA
TGTGCCAGCAGCTCGTCTACGGGGGGAAGCTATGGCTACACCTTC
CASSSSTGGSYGYTF
>NA|TRBV7-6|TRBJ2-7|NA
TGTGCCAGCAGCTTAGAAACTACCGGCGAGCAGTACTTC
CASSLETTGEQYF
>TRBD2|TRBV5-4|TRBJ2-1|NA
TGTGCCAGCAGTCTCCCAGCGGGAGGACAGAATGAGCAGTTCTTC
CASSLPAGGQNEQFF
>NA|TRBV4-1|TRBJ2-5|NA
TGCGCCAGCAGCCAACAGGCCCCAGAGGAGACCCAGTACTTC
CASSQQAPEETQYF
>NA|TRBV12-3/TRBV12-4|TRBJ2-4|NA
TGTGCCAGCACCTCTTCCGACAAGCAATTCTTC
CASTSSDKQFF
>NA|TRBV4-2|TRBJ2-1|NA
TGTGCCAGCAGCCAAGAGTTGGACGGGAGCCTCTCTCAGCAGTTCTTC
CASSQELDGSLSQQFF
>TRBD2|TRBV10-2|TRBJ2-7|once
TGCGCCATCAGGACTAGCGGGGCTTTGGACGAGCAGTACTTC
CAIRTSGALDEQYF
>TRBD2|TRBV4-3|TRBJ2-5|NA
TGCGCCAGCAGCCCCGGACTAGCGGGAGGGCGGGAGGAGACCCAGTACTTC
CASSPGLAGGREETQYF
>TRBD1|TRBV20-1|TRBJ1-2|few
TGCAGTGTCCCAGGACAGGGAGGCTACACCTTC
CSVPGQGGYTF
>NA|TRBV27|TRBJ2-1|NA
TGTGCCAGCAGTTTAGGGGGCGGGAGATTCGATGAGCAGTTCTTC
CASSLGGGRFDEQFF
>NA|TRBV2|TRBJ2-7|few
TGTGCCAGCGCCAGGGATGTATACGAGCAGTACTTC
CASARDVYEQYF
>TRBD2|TRBV15|TRBJ2-7|NA
TGTGCCACCAGCAGGACTAGCGGGAGTATCAACGAGCAGTACTTC
CATSRTSGSINEQYF
>TRBD2|TRBV6-2/TRBV6-3|TRBJ2-5|NA
TGTGCCAGCAGTGACCCACTAGCGGGGGCCGGGGAGACCCAGTACTTC
CASSDPLAGAGETQYF
>NA|TRBV4-1|TRBJ2-1|NA
TGCGCCAGCAGCCGCGATTCCCCGAGCTCCTACAATGAGCAGTTCTTC
CASSRDSPSSYNEQFF